This passage covers 15 T cell receptor beta chains from one sample sequenced in a study of blood T cell repertoires in COVID-19 (TCRdb year 2020). Receptor amplification or capture employed the immunoSEQ multiplex PCR assay. TCRdb's version of the immuneACCESS table is confined to in-frame rearrangements and falls short of the full clone set. An unresolved V gene accounts for under half of the shortfall where checked; the remainder is of unknown origin. The sample profile shows roughly 75,000 clones; approximately 85% of them were found once. The ten largest clones take up around 9.6% of the sample. The sequenced material came from peripheral blood. These receptor sequences come from a man in his fifties with COVID-19, enrolled during active disease.

The chain joins TRBV7-8 to TRBJ1-5, with a possible D match to TRBD1 (6 bases). V was pared by 4 bases and J by 3 bases, with 19 bases between. Germline V gives CDR1 SGHVS, CDR2 FQNEAQ. The CDR3 is 17 amino acids. CDR3 in amino acids: CASSSRGGPRNNQPQHF. DNA of the CDR3: TGTGCCAGCAGCTCCCGGGGGGGGCCGCGTAACAATCAGCCCCAGCATTTT.

The genes are TRBV3-1 (or the pseudogene TRBV3-2) and TRBJ2-3; the match to TRBD1 covers 7 bases. Germline assignment: CDR1 LGHDT and CDR2 YNNKEL (reference sequence). Unmatched junction bases numbered 13, after V lost 5 bases and J lost 8 bases. This CDR3 is built from 15 residues. The CDR3 DNA follows: TGTGCCAGCAGCGACGAGGGGGCCCGCTTGGGTACGCAGTATTTT. Amino acids: CASSDEGARLGTQYF.

This chain joins TRBV5-1 and TRBJ2-7, with 10 nucleotides matching TRBD2. CDR3 length: 13 amino acids. Germline V gene sequence: CDR1 SGHRS, CDR2 YFSETQ. V shed 3 bases and J 6 bases; nucleotides not matched to a gene: 3. CDR3 loop: CASSSSGRTEQYF. Here the CDR3 DNA reads TGCGCCAGCAGCTCTAGCGGGAGAACCGAGCAGTACTTC.

V gene TRBV19 combines with J gene TRBJ1-2; tentative D call: TRBD1 (5 bases). From germline, CDR1 is LNHDA and CDR2 SQIVND (reference sequence). There are 16 residues in the CDR3. The V end lost 0 bases, the J end lost 3 bases, and 14 bases lay between the germline ends. Here the CDR3 DNA reads TGTGCCAGTAGTATAGATCTAGCGGGACTCCACTATGGCTACACCTTC. Its translation: CASSIDLAGLHYGYTF.

J is TRBJ2-7 and V is TRBV23-1; maybe TRBD1 (6 bases). TRBV23-1 is classed as an ORF, of uncertain function. This CDR3 is built from 12 residues. V was clipped by 11 bases and J by 3 bases, with 14 bases between them. In nucleotides, the CDR3 is TGCGCCGGTTACAGGGTAAGCTACGAGCAGTACTTC. Its protein is CAGYRVSYEQYF.

This clone was counted between two and nine times. V and J are TRBV19 and TRBJ2-6; TRBD1 agrees at 8 bases. V lost 6 bases and J lost 0; bases outside the gene matches: 7. CDR1 and CDR2 from the germline V gene are LNHDA and SQIVND (reference sequence). CDR3 length: 17 residues. The CDR3, as DNA: TGTGCCAGTAGCCGGGACAGGATCCTCTCTGGGGCCAACGTCCTGACTTTC. This sequence encodes CASSRDRILSGANVLTF.

The CDR3 DNA reads TGTGCCAGCAACCGAGGGGGCTTAAACACTGAAGCTTTCTTT. This sequence encodes CASNRGGLNTEAFF. The chain uses TRBV6-5 and TRBJ1-1, with TRBD1 identical over 7 bases. J was trimmed by 2 bases and V by 7 bases; bases with no gene match: 7. CDR1 and CDR2 from the germline V gene are MNHEY and SVGAGI. The CDR3 has 14 amino acids.

This chain joins TRBV7-2 and TRBJ2-7; 7 nucleotides match TRBD2. J was trimmed by 6 bases and V by 2 bases; bases with no gene match: 13. This CDR3 comprises 16 residues. Germline V gene sequence: CDR1 SGHTA, CDR2 FQGNSA. The CDR3 DNA reads as TGTGCCAGCAGCTTACGGTGGGGGGGAGGCTCGGGCGAGCAGTACTTC. Translation: CASSLRWGGGSGEQYF.

This rearrangement joins TRBV10-3 to TRBJ2-5, with D hard to call. Trimming removed 10 bases at V and 5 bases at J, with 17 bases between. CDR3 length: 13 residues. Germline CDR1 and CDR2: ENHRY and SYGVKD. As DNA, the CDR3 is TGTGCCACCCTGATGGCCCTTTATGAGACCCAGTACTTC. Its translation: CATLMALYETQYF.

V gene TRBV19 combines with J gene TRBJ1-5, with D possibly TRBD1 on 6 matching bases. The germline gives CDR1 LNHDA, CDR2 SQIVND (reference sequence). V dropped 9 bases and J dropped 0 bases, with 18 bases sitting between them. CDR3 length: 16 residues. The CDR3 bases are TGTGCCAGCGGGCGGCAGGGGATCCATAGCAATCAGCCCCAGCATTTT. This sequence encodes CASGRQGIHSNQPQHF.

This clone was observed a single time. The rearrangement links TRBV30 to TRBJ2-7, with D possibly being TRBD1 (6 bases). The CDR3 is 12 residues long. Germline V gene sequence: CDR1 GTSNPN, CDR2 SVGIG (reference sequence). V lost 1 base to trimming and J lost 2 bases, with 6 bases between them. Here the CDR3 reads CAWSDRAYEQYF. The CDR3 DNA is TGTGCCTGGAGTGACAGGGCCTACGAGCAGTACTTC.

This clone was counted once. The genes are TRBV7-2 and TRBJ2-2, with TRBD1 matching 7 bases. The germline gives CDR1 SGHTA, CDR2 FQGNSA. V lost 5 bases and J lost 6; bases outside the gene matches: 9. CDR3 length: 15 residues. The CDR3 DNA reads TGTGCCAGCAGCGTCACAGGGGTTGGCGCCGGGGAGCTGTTTTTT. Translating it yields CASSVTGVGAGELFF.

The chain is built from TRBV2 and TRBJ1-1; the D gene is possibly TRBD1 (6 bases). This CDR3 is 15 amino acids long. Trimming removed 7 bases at V and 4 bases at J, with 19 bases between. Per germline, CDR1 SNHLY and CDR2 FYNNEI. The CDR3 loop is CASNGPRGFGTEAFF. In DNA, the CDR3 is TGTGCCAGCAATGGGCCCAGGGGATTTGGCACTGAAGCTTTCTTT.

The genes are TRBV25-1 and TRBJ2-5; the match to TRBD1 covers 8 bases. This CDR3 region has 16 residues. V lost 4 bases to trimming and J lost 3 bases; unmatched junction nucleotides: 10. The germline V gene has CDR1 MGHDK and CDR2 SYGVNS. The CDR3 region has the DNA TGTGCCAGCAGTGGAATCCGACAGGGGAATAAAGAGACCCAGTACTTC. Translated: CASSGIRQGNKETQYF.

The gene calls are TRBV4-2 and TRBJ2-1; a weak D match, TRBD2 (5 bases). This CDR3 region has 17 residues. Trimming stripped 1 base from V and 0 bases from J, with 13 bases between. CDR1 is LGHNA and CDR2 is YNFKEQ in the germline V gene. The CDR3 here is CASSQALPTNSYNEQFF. In DNA form, the CDR3 reads TGTGCCAGCAGCCAAGCCCTACCGACTAACTCCTACAATGAGCAGTTCTTC.